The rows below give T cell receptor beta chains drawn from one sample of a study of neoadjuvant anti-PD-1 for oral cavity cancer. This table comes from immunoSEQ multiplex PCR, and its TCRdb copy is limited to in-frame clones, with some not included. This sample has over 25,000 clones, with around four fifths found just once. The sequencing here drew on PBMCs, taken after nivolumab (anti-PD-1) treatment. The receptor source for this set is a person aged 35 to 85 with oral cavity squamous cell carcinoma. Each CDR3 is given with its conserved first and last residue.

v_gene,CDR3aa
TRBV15,CATSPRQGFNEKLFF
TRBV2,CASSEVARGEAFF
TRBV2,CASSEGRGGTDTQYF
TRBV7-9,CASSPGQGSTGELFF
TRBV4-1,CASSQDHLSGNTIYF
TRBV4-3,CASSHPTGSGNEQFF
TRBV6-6,CASSYSEGTYEQYF
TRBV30,CAWSPHDPGTGELFF
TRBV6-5,CASSYSSGGALDTQYF
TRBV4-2,CASSQEGLTDTQYF
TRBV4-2,CASSQDGQGKDTQYF
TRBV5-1,CASSRTSGAPYTEAFF
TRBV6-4,CASSPGFSEWDEQFF
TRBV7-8,CASSQDREPRNEQFF
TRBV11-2,CASSLWASGADEQFF
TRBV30,CAWRAPQAGRSSYEQYF
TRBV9,CASSVDGGGSNTEAFF
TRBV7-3,CACGPQGAGANVLTF
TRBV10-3,CAIRTGDNEKLFF
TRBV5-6,CASSLDYEQYF
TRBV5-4,CASSSYGTGNTGELFF
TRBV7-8,CASSLLAGGDYETQYF
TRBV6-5,CASRRTGISYEQYF
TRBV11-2,CASSPSTGFMNTEAFF
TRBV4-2,CASSQDTDRGLRSYEQYF
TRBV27,CASLRVGGNEQFF
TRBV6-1,CASSEERGGTDTQYF
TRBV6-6,CASGQGGTDTQYF
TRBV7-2,CASSSDRPPYEQYF
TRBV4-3,CASSQGRIRASGGVDTQYF
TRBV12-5,CASGPLAGFNTGELFF
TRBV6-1,CASSEQENTEAFF
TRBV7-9,CASSLEGGTEAFF
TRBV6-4,CASSERGGGTDTQYF
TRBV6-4,CASSDSTGGPDTQYF
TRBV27,CASKSFSGTDTQYF
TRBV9,CASSVVDAKNEQFF
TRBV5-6,CASSWGQPTSTDTQYF
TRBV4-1,CASSQDGTGLNNQPQHF
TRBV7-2,CASRSGTGGFGNTIYF
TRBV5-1,CASSLEWGNSPLHF
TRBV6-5,CASSYSRSYGGYTF
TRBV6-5,CASRTGTSGNYEQYF
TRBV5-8,CASKAGRISSYEQYF
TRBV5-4,CASSPGRGAGGPGEQYF
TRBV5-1,CASSLVRDYGYTF